The source of this T cell receptor beta chain is a study of blood T cell repertoires in COVID-19. The overall study: The origin of the acute and convalescent COVID-19 samples was the United States, Italy and Spain.

Participant age was roughly 18 to 89 years, and participants resided in about two dozen US areas. Cohort placement rested on clinical history that participants reported themselves. Methods used by the authors: Scientists estimated how many nucleated cells there were by amplifying reference gene primers. Profiled with immunoSEQ multiplex PCR; TCRdb holds only in-frame clones, not every one. D and trimming were read from the DNA, whereas the V and J calls and clone size are those reported in that table. Found here are roughly 360,000 clones, under 85% of them singletons; the top ten hold roughly 5.1%. CDR1 and CDR2 from the germline V gene are MNHEY and SMNVEV (reference sequence). The CDR3 length is 14 residues. V gave up 3 bases and J gave up 5 bases; unmatched junction bases: 5.

This receptor was taken from a woman aged 45-59 years who had recovered from COVID-19. The chain employs TRBV27 and TRBJ2-5, with 8 nucleotides matching TRBD1. Sequences were obtained from PBMCs or T cells enriched from blood (not recorded which). Here the CDR3 reads CASSLQGARETQYF. Written as DNA, the CDR3 is TGTGCCAGCAGTTTGCAGGGGGCTCGGGAGACCCAGTACTTC.